The source of this T cell receptor beta chain is a study of blood T cell repertoires in COVID-19. In the study overall: Sites across the United States, Italy and Spain contributed samples from acute and convalescent COVID-19. Nucleic acid was either cDNA or gDNA, and it came from T cells, B-cell-depleted T cells, or PBMCs.

CDR1 is GTSNPN, CDR2 SVGIG, per germline (reference sequence). The V and J ends lost 2 bases and 2 bases, in that order; junction bases with no gene match: 4. The CDR3 totals 14 residues. In the original workflow: Amplified reference gene primers provided the basis for estimating nucleated cell counts. TCRdb keeps only in-frame clones here, not all; method: immunoSEQ multiplex PCR. D and trimming come from the DNA, and the V and J calls and clone size come from that table. The sample shows some 250,000 clones, approximately 83% of them seen only once. This receptor was obtained from a woman older than 75 with acute or convalescent COVID-19. The chain is built from TRBV30 and TRBJ2-7, with TRBD1 matching over 9 bases. The source material was peripheral blood. The CDR3 coding sequence is TGTGCCTGGAGTCTCCGGACAGGGGCCTACGAGCAGTACTTC. This sequence encodes CAWSLRTGAYEQYF.